Below, 27 T cell receptor beta chains from the same sample are listed, as sequenced in a study of T cell clusters in autoimmune cytopenias. TRB was amplified from 250 ng of peripheral blood genomic DNA per sample. TRB was amplified by touch-down multiplex PCR, primer pools A and B combined. TCRdb re-called the multiplex PCR reads and catalogs CDR3 proteins one per entry, DNA excluded. The sample table includes thousands of distinct CDR3 sequences. Source material: peripheral blood. These receptors were collected from a human donor with an autoimmune cytopenia or autoimmune hepatitis (not recorded which).

The V and J genes are TRBV18 and TRBJ2-7; TCRdb selects TRBD2, and the lack of DNA leaves this call unchecked. The CDR3 loop spans 15 amino acids. Germline CDR1 KGHSH, CDR2 LQKENI. Here the CDR3 reads CASSSLAGDRYEQYF.

The rearrangement links TRBV27 to TRBJ2-1. The CDR3 extends over 14 amino acids. From germline, CDR1 is MNHEY and CDR2 SMNVEV (reference sequence). CDR3 sequence reads: CASRSGSSYNEQFF.

The J gene is TRBJ2-7, the V gene TRBV12-3 or TRBV12-4; absent DNA, TCRdb's TRBD1 call cannot be checked. The CDR3 runs 14 residues. The CDR3 loop is CASSFSGHSYEQYF.

This clonotype is called large (0.1 to 1%) based on its frequency. This chain joins TRBV6-6 and TRBJ2-6; the TCRdb D gene call, TRBD1, has no DNA to confirm it. The CDR3 runs 19 residues. CDR1 MNHNY and CDR2 SVGAGI come from the germline V gene (reference sequence). The chain's CDR3 is CASSGTRDRGLSGANVLTF.

Its frequency marks this clonotype as large (0.1 to 1%). V usage is TRBV12-3 or TRBV12-4 and J usage is TRBJ2-1; TCRdb names TRBD1, which stays unverified in the absence of DNA. The CDR3 has 15 residues. The chain's CDR3 is CASSFEGGGRNEQFF.

V and J are TRBV7-9 and TRBJ2-7; TCRdb picks TRBD1, but there is no DNA to check that call. The CDR3 covers 18 residues. Germline V gene sequence: CDR1 SEHNR, CDR2 FQNEAQ (reference sequence). The CDR3 loop reads CASSLHPTGATTNYEQYF.

The gene calls are TRBV19 and TRBJ2-1. This CDR3 is 16 amino acids long. The germline V gene has CDR1 LNHDA and CDR2 SQIVND (reference sequence). The CDR3 loop is CASSIFGGTASNEQFF.

The chain couples TRBV5-6 to TRBJ2-7. This CDR3 comprises 12 residues. Germline V gives CDR1 SGHDT, CDR2 YYEEEE. This CDR3 is CASSLAPAEQYF.

This clonotype ranks as medium-sized (0.01 to 0.1%) in terms of frequency. The V call is TRBV6-5, the J call TRBJ1-4; TCRdb designates TRBD1, a call that cannot be tested without DNA. CDR1 and CDR2 from the germline V gene are MNHEY and SVGAGI. The CDR3 consists of 14 residues. The CDR3: CASKTGTSGEKLFF.

V usage is TRBV6-6 and J usage is TRBJ1-4; TCRdb returns TRBD1, unconfirmable since there is no DNA. The V gene's germline CDR1 is MNHNY and CDR2 SVGAGI (reference sequence). This CDR3 spans 14 amino acids. CDR3 amino acids: CASSRDITNEKLFF.

Its frequency marks this clonotype as medium-sized (0.01 to 0.1%). V gene TRBV19 combines with J gene TRBJ2-3; without DNA, the TCRdb call of TRBD2 cannot be checked. Per germline, CDR1 LNHDA and CDR2 SQIVND (reference sequence). This CDR3 is 15 amino acids long. The chain's CDR3 is CASSELAGVGDTQYF.

The chain combines TRBV19 with TRBJ2-7; TCRdb names TRBD1, which stays unverified in the absence of DNA. The CDR3 sequence is 14 residues long. The germline CDR1 and CDR2 sequences are LNHDA and SQIVND (reference sequence). The CDR3: CASSHTTGTHEQYF.

The chain links TRBV20-1 to TRBJ2-7; the TCRdb call, TRBD2, lacks DNA for checking. This CDR3 has 16 amino acids. Germline V lookup: CDR1 DFQATT, CDR2 SNEGSKA (reference sequence). CDR3: CSASASGTSGTFEQYF.

This clonotype registers medium-sized by frequency. V gene TRBV11-1 combines with J gene TRBJ2-7; TCRdb lists TRBD2, though no DNA is available to test this call. This CDR3 region has 14 residues. Per the germline V gene, CDR1 is SGHAT and CDR2 is FQDESV (reference sequence). The CDR3 region is CASSQGPLQGEQYF.

The V gene is TRBV11-1, the J gene TRBJ1-1; TCRdb selects TRBD1, and the lack of DNA leaves this call unchecked. The CDR3 totals 16 residues. In germline, CDR1 is SGHAT, CDR2 FQDESV (reference sequence). The CDR3 protein is CASSLGYRAGNTEAFF.

The genes are TRBV5-5 and TRBJ2-7. The CDR3 loop spans 15 amino acids. Germline values: CDR1 SGHKS, CDR2 YYEKEE (reference sequence). The CDR3 is CASSLWSVSSYEQYF.

V and J are TRBV12-3 or TRBV12-4 and TRBJ1-2. This CDR3 spans 11 amino acids. The CDR3 reads CASSSGYGYTF.

This clonotype is deemed medium-sized by its frequency. The V and J genes are TRBV30 and TRBJ1-4. Germline V gene lookup returns CDR1 GTSNPN and CDR2 SVGIG (reference sequence). The CDR3 spans 14 residues. The CDR3 spells CAWGDRNLNEKLFF. Drawing the rest from reference TRBV30 and TRBJ1-4, the complete variable domain is SQTIHQWPATLVQPVGSPLSLECTVEGTSNPNLYWYRQAAGRGLQLLFYSVGIGQISSEVPQNLSASRPQDRQFILSSKKLLLSDSGFYLCAWGDRNLNEKLFFGSGTQLSVL.

Its frequency marks this clonotype as medium-sized. The chain has TRBV6-5 and TRBJ2-7. Germline lookup yields CDR1 MNHEY and CDR2 SVGAGI. This CDR3 has 15 amino acids. The CDR3 is CASSYRSPASYEQYF.

In terms of frequency, this clonotype is medium-sized. The CDR3 spells CSVYTGSAYEQYF. The chain uses TRBV29-1 and TRBJ2-7; TCRdb lists TRBD1, though no DNA is available to test this call. Germline V gene lookup returns CDR1 SQVTM and CDR2 ANQGSEA. The CDR3 is made up of 13 amino acids.

Frequency places this clonotype as medium-sized. V and J are TRBV5-6 and TRBJ2-3. CDR1 and CDR2 (germline): SGHDT, YYEEEE. This CDR3 has 15 amino acids. This chain's CDR3 is CASSLAGSGTDTQYF.

This clonotype is classed as large by frequency. This chain joins TRBV15 and TRBJ2-3; lacking DNA, the TRBD2 call made by TCRdb goes unchecked. Germline V gene sequence: CDR1 LNHNV, CDR2 YYDKDF (reference sequence). The CDR3 is made up of 19 amino acids. The chain's CDR3 is CATSRDPRPTSGPFSTQYF.

This chain connects TRBV6-4 to TRBJ2-2; TCRdb returns TRBD1, unconfirmable since there is no DNA. The CDR3 length is 13 residues. Germline CDR1 and CDR2: MRHNA and SNTAGT. The CDR3 here is CASSEGQPGELFF.

In terms of frequency, this clonotype is medium-sized. This chain links TRBV5-5 with TRBJ2-7; the TRBD1 assignment by TCRdb is unverifiable without DNA. The length of the CDR3 is 15 residues. CDR1 is SGHKS, CDR2 YYEKEE, per germline (reference sequence). CDR3 residues: CASSSMFGGVDEQYF. Full variable domain (rest looked up from reference TRBV5-5 and TRBJ2-7): DAGVTQSPTHLIKTRGQQVTLRCSPISGHKSVSWYQQVLGQGPQFIFQYYEKEERGRGNFPDRFSARQFPNYSSELNVNALLLGDSALYLCASSSMFGGVDEQYFGPGTRLTVT.

This clonotype registers medium-sized by frequency. The chain has TRBV19 and TRBJ1-5; TCRdb indicates TRBD1, and absent DNA this call remains unverified. Germline CDR1 LNHDA, CDR2 SQIVND (reference sequence). The CDR3 contains 15 residues. This CDR3 is CASSIVVGQDQPQHF. The variable domain in full, with the rest retrieved from reference TRBV19 and TRBJ1-5, is DGGITQSPKYLFRKEGQNVTLSCEQNLNHDAMYWYRQDPGQGLRLIYYSQIVNDFQKGDIAEGYSVSREKKESFPLTVTSAQKNPTAFYLCASSIVVGQDQPQHFGDGTRLSIL.

V is TRBV10-3 and J is TRBJ1-1; there is no DNA to check the TCRdb D call of TRBD1. The CDR3 loop spans 14 amino acids. CDR1 and CDR2 (germline): ENHRY, SYGVKD. CDR3 protein: CAILGGLRNTEAFF.

This clonotype ranks as medium-sized in terms of frequency. The chain links TRBV6-6 to TRBJ2-3. CDR1 and CDR2 (germline): MNHNY, SVGAGI (reference sequence). The CDR3 has 12 residues. The chain's CDR3 is CASTAVGDTQYF.